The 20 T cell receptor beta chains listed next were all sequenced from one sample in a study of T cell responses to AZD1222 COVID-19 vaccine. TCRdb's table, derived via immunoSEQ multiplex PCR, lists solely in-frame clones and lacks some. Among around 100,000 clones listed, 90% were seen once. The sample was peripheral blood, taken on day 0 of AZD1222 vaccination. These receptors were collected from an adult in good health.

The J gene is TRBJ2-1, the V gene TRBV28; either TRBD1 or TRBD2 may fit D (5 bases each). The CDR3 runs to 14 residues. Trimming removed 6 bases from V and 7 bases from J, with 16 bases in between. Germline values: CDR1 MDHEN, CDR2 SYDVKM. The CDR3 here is CASSVPGRPNEQFF. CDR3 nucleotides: TGTGCCAGCAGCGTTCCGGGACGGCCGAATGAGCAGTTCTTC.

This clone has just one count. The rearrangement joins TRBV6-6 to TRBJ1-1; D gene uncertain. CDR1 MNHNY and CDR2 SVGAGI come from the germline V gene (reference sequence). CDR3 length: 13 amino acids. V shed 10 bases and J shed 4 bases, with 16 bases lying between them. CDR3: CATSPPVSTEAFF. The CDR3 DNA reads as TGTGCCACCTCTCCTCCCGTAAGCACTGAAGCTTTCTTT.

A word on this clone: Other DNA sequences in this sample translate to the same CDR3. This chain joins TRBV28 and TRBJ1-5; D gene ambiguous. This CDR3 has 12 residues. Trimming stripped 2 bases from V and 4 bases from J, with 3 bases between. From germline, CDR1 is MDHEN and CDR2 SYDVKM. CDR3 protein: CASSLGNQPQHF. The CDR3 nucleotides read TGTGCCAGCAGTTTAGGGAATCAGCCCCAGCATTTT.

In DNA, the CDR3 is TGTGCCAGCAGCCCCAGGTCAGGGGAACAAGAGACCCAGTACTTC. Translating gives CASSPRSGEQETQYF. The genes are TRBV5-4 and TRBJ2-5; tentatively, D is TRBD1 (6 bases). The CDR3 has 15 amino acids. Between the trimmed V and J ends, which lost 4 bases and 2 bases, there was a span of 15 bases. CDR1 is SGHNT, CDR2 YYREEE, per germline (reference sequence).

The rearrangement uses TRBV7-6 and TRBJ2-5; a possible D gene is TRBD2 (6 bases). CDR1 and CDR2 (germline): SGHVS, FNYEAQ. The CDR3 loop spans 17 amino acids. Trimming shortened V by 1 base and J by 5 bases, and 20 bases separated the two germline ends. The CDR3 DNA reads TGTGCCAGCAGCTTAGAGCGGCCAGGGCGGGGTCGGGAGACCCAGTACTTC. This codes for CASSLERPGRGRETQYF. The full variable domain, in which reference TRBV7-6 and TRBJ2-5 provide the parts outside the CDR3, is GAGVSQSPRYKVTKRGQDVALRCDPISGHVSLYWYRQALGQGPEFLTYFNYEAQQDKSGLPNDRFSAERPEGSISTLTIQRTEQRDSAMYRCASSLERPGRGRETQYFGPGTRLLVL.

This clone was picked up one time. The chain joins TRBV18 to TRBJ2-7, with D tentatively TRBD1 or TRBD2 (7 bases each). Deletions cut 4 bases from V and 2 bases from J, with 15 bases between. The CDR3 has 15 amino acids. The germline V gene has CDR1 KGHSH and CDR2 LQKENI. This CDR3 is CASSRGGQGAYEQYF. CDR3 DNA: TGTGCCAGCTCACGGGGGGGCCAGGGGGCCTACGAGCAGTACTTC.

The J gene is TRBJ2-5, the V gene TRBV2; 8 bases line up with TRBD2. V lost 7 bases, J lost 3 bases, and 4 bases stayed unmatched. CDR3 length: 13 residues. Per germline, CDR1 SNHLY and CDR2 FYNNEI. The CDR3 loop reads CASIGLAKETQYF. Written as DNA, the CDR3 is TGTGCCAGCATCGGACTAGCCAAAGAGACCCAGTACTTC. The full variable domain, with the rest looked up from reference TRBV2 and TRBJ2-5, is EPEVTQTPSHQVTQMGQEVILRCVPISNHLYFYWYRQILGQKVEFLVSFYNNEISEKSEIFDDQFSVERPDGSNFTLKIRSTKLEDSAMYFCASIGLAKETQYFGPGTRLLVL.

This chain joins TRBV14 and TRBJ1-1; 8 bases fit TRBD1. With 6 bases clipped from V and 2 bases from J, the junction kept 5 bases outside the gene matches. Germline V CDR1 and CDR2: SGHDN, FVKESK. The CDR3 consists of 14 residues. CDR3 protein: CASRIQGANTEAFF. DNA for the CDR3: TGTGCCAGCAGGATCCAGGGGGCAAACACTGAAGCTTTCTTT.

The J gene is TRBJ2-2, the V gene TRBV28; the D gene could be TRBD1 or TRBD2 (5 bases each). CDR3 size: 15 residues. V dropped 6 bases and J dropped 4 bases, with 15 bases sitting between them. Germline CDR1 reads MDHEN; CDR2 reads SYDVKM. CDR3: CASRGQGRGTGELFF. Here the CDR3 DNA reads TGTGCCAGCAGGGGGCAGGGCCGGGGCACCGGGGAGCTGTTTTTT.

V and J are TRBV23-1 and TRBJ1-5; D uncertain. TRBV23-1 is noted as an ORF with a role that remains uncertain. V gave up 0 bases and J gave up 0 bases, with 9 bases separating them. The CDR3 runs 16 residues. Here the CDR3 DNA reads TGCGCCAGCAGTCAATCGTCAGCTTATAGCAATCAGCCCCAGCATTTT. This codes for CASSQSSAYSNQPQHF.

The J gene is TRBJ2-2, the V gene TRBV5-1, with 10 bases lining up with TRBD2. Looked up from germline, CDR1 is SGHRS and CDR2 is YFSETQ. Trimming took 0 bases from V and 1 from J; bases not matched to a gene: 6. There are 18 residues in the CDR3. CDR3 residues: CASSLVPAGGRNTGELFF. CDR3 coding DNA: TGCGCCAGCAGCTTGGTTCCAGCGGGGGGGCGGAACACCGGGGAGCTGTTTTTT.

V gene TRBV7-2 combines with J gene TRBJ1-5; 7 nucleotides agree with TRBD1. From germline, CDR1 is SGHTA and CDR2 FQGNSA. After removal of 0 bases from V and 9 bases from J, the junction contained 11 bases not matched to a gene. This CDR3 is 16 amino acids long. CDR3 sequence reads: CASSLATGQGGGPQHF. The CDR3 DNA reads TGTGCCAGCAGCTTAGCGACTGGGCAGGGGGGAGGGCCCCAGCATTTT.

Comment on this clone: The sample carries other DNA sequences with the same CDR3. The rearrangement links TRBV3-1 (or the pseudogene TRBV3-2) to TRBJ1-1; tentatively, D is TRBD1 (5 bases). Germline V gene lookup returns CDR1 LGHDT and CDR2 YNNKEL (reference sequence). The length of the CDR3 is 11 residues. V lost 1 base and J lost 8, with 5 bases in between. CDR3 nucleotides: TGTGCCAGCAGCCAAGGGACAGAAGCTTTCTTT. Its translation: CASSQGTEAFF.

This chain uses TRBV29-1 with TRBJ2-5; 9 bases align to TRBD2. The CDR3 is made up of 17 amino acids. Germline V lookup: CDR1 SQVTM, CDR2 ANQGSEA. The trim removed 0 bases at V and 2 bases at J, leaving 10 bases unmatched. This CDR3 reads CSVEDRPPLAGQETQYF. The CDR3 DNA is TGCAGCGTTGAAGATCGTCCCCCCCTAGCGGGGCAAGAGACCCAGTACTTC.

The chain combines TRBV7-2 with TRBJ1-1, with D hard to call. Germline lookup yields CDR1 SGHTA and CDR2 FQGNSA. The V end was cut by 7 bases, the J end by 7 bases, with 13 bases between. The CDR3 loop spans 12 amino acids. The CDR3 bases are TGTGCCAGCACCCCCCACCTTTATGAAGCTTTCTTT. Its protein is CASTPHLYEAFF.

CDR3 nucleotide sequence: TGCGCCAGCAGCTTTACCCGGGCCAGCGAGCAGTACTTC. It is translated as CASSFTRASEQYF. The genes are TRBV5-1 and TRBJ2-7; D is unresolved. This CDR3 has 13 residues. V was cut by 2 bases and J by 6 bases, with 12 bases left in between. The V gene's germline CDR1 is SGHRS and CDR2 YFSETQ.

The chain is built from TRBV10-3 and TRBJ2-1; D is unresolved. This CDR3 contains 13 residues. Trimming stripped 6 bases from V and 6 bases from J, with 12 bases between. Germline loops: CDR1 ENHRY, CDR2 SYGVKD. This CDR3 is CAISTAAGNEQFF. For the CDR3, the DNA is TGTGCCATCAGCACAGCCGCCGGCAATGAGCAGTTCTTC.

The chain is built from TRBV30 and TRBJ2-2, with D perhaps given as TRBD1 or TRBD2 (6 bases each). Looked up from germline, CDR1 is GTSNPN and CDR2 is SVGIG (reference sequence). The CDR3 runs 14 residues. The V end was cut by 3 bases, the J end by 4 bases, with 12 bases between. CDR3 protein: CAWSRGLGTGELFF. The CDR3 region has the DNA TGTGCCTGGAGCAGGGGACTGGGCACCGGGGAGCTGTTTTTT.

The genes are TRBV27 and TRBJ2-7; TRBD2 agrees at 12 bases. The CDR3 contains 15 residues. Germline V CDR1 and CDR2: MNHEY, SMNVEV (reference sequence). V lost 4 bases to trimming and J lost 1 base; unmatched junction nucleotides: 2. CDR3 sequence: CASSSSGGGSYEQYF. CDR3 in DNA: TGTGCCAGCAGTTCTAGCGGGGGGGGTTCCTACGAGCAGTACTTC.

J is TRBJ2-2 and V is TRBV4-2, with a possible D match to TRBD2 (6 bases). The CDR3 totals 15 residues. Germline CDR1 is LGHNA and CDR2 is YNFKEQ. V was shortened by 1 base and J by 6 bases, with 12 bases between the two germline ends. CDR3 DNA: TGTGCCAGCAGCCAAGCTTTCGGGGGAGCCGGGGAGCTGTTTTTT. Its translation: CASSQAFGGAGELFF.